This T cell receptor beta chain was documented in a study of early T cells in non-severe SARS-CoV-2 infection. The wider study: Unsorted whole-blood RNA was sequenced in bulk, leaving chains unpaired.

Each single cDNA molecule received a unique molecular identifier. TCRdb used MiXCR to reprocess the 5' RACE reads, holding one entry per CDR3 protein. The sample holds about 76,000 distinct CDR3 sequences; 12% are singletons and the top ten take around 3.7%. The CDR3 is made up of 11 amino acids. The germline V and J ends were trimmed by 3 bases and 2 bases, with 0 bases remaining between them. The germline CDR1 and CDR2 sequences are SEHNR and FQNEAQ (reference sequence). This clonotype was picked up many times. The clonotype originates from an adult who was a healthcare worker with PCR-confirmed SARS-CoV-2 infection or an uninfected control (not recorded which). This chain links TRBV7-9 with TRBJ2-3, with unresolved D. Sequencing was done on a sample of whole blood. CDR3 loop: CASSFTDTQYF. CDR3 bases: TGTGCCAGCAGCTTCACAGATACGCAGTATTTT.